In this sample, the clone carrying this TCR beta chain turned up many times. The sample originates from a study of response to subunit inactivated influenza vaccine. TCRdb passed the RT-PCR reads through MiXCR, listing each CDR3 protein once. The data hold under 850,000 distinct CDR3 sequences, with less than 20% observed a single time. V shed 5 bases and J shed 4 bases, with 15 bases lying between them. The CDR3 is 15 residues long. This sample comprised PBMCs from blood, obtained less than 6 days after vaccination. The sequence was obtained from a man aged 45-65 years who received an inactivated influenza vaccine. The chain uses TRBV12-3 or TRBV12-4 and TRBJ2-1; TRBD2 might be the D (6 bases). The CDR3 is CASSGGMGGYNEQFF. For the CDR3, the DNA is TGTGCCAGCAGTGGGGGGATGGGGGGATACAATGAGCAGTTCTTC.